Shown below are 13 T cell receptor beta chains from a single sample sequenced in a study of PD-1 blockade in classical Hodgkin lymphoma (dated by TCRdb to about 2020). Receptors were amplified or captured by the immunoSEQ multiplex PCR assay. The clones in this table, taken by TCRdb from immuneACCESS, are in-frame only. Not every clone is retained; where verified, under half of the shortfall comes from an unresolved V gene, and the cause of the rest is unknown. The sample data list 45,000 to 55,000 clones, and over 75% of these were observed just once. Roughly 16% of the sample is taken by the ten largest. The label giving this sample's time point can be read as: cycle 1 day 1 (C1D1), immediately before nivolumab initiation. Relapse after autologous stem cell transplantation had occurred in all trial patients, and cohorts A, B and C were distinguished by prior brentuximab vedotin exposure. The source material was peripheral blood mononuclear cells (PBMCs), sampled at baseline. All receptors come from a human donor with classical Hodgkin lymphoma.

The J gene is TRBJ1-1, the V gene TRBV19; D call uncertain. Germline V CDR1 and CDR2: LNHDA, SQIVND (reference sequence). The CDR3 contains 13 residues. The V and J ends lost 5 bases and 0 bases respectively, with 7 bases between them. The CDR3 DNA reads TGTGCCAGTAGTGCGACATTGAACACTGAAGCTTTCTTT. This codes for CASSATLNTEAFF.

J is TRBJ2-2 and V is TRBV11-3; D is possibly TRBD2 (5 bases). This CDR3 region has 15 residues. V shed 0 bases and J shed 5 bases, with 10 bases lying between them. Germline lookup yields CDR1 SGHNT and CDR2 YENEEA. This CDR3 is CASSLDSRGTGELFF. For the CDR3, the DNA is TGTGCCAGCAGCTTAGATTCCCGGGGAACCGGGGAGCTGTTTTTT. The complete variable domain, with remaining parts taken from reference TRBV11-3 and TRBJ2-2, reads EAGVVQSPRYKIIEKKQPVAFWCNPISGHNTLYWYLQNLGQGPELLIRYENEEAVDDSQLPKDRFSAERLKGVDSTLKIQPAELGDSAVYLCASSLDSRGTGELFFGEGSRLTVL.

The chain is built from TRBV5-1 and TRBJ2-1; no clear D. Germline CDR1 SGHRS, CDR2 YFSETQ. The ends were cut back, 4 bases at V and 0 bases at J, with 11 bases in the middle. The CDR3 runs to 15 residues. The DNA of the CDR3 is TGCGCCAGCAGCCCTGGGTGGTCCTCCTACAATGAGCAGTTCTTC. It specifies CASSPGWSSYNEQFF.

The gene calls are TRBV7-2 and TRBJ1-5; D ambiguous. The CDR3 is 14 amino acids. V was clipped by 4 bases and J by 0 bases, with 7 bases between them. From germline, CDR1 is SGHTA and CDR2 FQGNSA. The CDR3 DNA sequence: TGTGCCAGCAGCTCCGGCACTAGCAATCAGCCCCAGCATTTT. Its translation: CASSSGTSNQPQHF.

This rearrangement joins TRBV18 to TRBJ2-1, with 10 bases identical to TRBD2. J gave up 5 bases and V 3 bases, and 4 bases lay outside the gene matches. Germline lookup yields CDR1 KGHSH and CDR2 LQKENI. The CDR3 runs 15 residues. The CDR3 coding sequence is TGTGCCAGCTCACCTACTAGCGGGAAAAACAATGAGCAGTTCTTC. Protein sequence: CASSPTSGKNNEQFF.

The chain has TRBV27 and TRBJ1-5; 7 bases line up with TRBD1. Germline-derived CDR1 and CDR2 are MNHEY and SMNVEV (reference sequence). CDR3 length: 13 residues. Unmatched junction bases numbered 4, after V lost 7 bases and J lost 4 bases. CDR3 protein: CASTPGGNQPQHF. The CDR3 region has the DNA TGTGCCAGCACCCCAGGGGGGAATCAGCCCCAGCATTTT.

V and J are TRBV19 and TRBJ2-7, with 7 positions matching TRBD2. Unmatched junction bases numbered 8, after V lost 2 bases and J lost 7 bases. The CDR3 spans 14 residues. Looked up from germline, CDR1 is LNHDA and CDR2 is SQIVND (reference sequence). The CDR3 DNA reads TGTGCCAGTAGTATACCAGGGAAGGGACTAGAGCAGTACTTC. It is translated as CASSIPGKGLEQYF.

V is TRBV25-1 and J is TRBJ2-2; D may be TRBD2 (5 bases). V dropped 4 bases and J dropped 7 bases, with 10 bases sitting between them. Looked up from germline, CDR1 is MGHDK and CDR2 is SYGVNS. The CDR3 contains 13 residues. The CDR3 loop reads CASSVREGGELFF. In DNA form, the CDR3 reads TGTGCCAGCAGTGTCCGGGAAGGCGGGGAGCTGTTTTTT.

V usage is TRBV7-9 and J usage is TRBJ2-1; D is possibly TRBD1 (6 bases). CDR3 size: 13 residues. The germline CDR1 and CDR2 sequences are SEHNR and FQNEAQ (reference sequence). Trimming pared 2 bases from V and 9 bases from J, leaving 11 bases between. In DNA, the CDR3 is TGTGCCAGCAGCTTAATCATAGGGGGTGAGCAGTTCTTC. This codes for CASSLIIGGEQFF. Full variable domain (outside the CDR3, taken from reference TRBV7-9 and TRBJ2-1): DTGVSQNPRHKITKRGQNVTFRCDPISEHNRLYWYRQTLGQGPEFLTYFQNEAQLEKSRLLSDRFSAERPKGSFSTLEIQRTEQGDSAMYLCASSLIIGGEQFFGPGTRLTVL.

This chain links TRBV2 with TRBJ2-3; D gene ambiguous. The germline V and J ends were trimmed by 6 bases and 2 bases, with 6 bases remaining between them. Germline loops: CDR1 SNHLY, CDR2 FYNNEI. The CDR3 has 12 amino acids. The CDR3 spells CASSRFTDTQYF. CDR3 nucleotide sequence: TGTGCCAGCAGCCGATTCACAGATACGCAGTATTTT.

The CDR3 sequence: CSARDRMEYV. The DNA of the CDR3 is TGCAGTGCTAGAGATCGGATGGAGTACGTC. This sequence joins TRBV20-1 and TRBJ2-7, with D hard to call. There are 10 residues in the CDR3. V was clipped by 0 bases and J by 11 bases, with 8 bases between them. Germline loops: CDR1 DFQATT, CDR2 SNEGSKA (reference sequence).

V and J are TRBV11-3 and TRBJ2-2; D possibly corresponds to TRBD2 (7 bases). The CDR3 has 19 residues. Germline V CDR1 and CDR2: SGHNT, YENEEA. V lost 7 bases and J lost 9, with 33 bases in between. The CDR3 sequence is CASTRGGGLGSGPPRELFF. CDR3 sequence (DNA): TGTGCCAGCACCAGAGGTGGGGGCCTAGGTAGCGGGCCCCCTAGGGAGCTGTTTTTT.

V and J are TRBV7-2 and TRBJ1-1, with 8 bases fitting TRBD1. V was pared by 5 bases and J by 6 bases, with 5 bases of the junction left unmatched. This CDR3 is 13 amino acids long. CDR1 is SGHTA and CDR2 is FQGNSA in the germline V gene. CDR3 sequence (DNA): TGTGCCAGCAGCCTCCAGGGGGCTTCTGAAGCTTTCTTT. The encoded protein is CASSLQGASEAFF.